What follows are 32 T cell receptor beta chains derived from one specimen sequenced in a study of shared clonotypes between healthy human individuals. Profiled with immunoSEQ multiplex PCR; TCRdb holds only in-frame clones, not every one. Of 950,000 to 1,100,000 clones detected, about 75% appear once; the ten largest clones hold less than 1.5%. Material: memory CD4+ T cells sorted from blood. Described subset: CD45RA-negative fraction. These TCRs come from a man in his late teens or twenties in good health.

This chain links TRBV4-3 with TRBJ1-1; TRBD1 might be the D (5 bases). The CDR3 totals 14 residues. Trimming stripped 2 bases from V and 4 bases from J, with 11 bases between. Germline CDR1 reads LGHNA; CDR2 reads YSLEER. The CDR3 spells CASSQQGLSTEAFF. The CDR3 DNA sequence: TGCGCCAGCAGCCAACAGGGCCTGAGCACTGAAGCTTTCTTT.

This chain links TRBV14 with TRBJ2-3; D is perhaps TRBD1 or TRBD2 (6 bases each). V lost 4 bases and J lost 0, with 29 bases in between. CDR1 and CDR2 (germline): SGHDN, FVKESK. CDR3 length: 21 amino acids. CDR3 sequence: CASSLSPYNFRGDRSTDTQYF. In DNA, the CDR3 is TGTGCCAGCAGCCTAAGCCCCTATAATTTTAGGGGGGATCGGAGCACAGATACGCAGTATTTT.

This chain joins TRBV10-1 and TRBJ2-5, with D perhaps TRBD2 (5 bases). V dropped 1 base and J dropped 7 bases, with 10 bases sitting between them. The CDR3 covers 13 residues. CDR1 WNHNN and CDR2 SYGVQD come from the germline V gene (reference sequence). CDR3 in amino acids: CASSEFPGGTQYF. For the CDR3, the DNA is TGCGCCAGCAGTGAGTTTCCTGGAGGGACCCAGTACTTC.

CDR3 nucleotide sequence: TGTGCCAGCGGGGCCGGGGGAGTCAAAAACATTCAGTACTTC. As protein: CASGAGGVKNIQYF. The rearrangement uses TRBV28 and TRBJ2-4, with D possibly matching TRBD2 (6 bases). Germline-derived CDR1 and CDR2 are MDHEN and SYDVKM. This CDR3 contains 14 residues. V was pared by 8 bases and J by 3 bases, with 14 bases between. The full variable domain, its missing parts supplied by reference TRBV28 and TRBJ2-4, is DVKVTQSSRYLVKRTGEKVFLECVQDMDHENMFWYRQDPGLGLRLIYFSYDVKMKEKGDIPEGYSVSREKKERFSLILESASTNQTSMYLCASGAGGVKNIQYFGAGTRLSVL.

V gene TRBV5-5 combines with J gene TRBJ2-7; D gene unclear. CDR1 SGHKS and CDR2 YYEKEE come from the germline V gene (reference sequence). The CDR3 is made up of 14 amino acids. Trimming shortened V by 3 bases and J by 0 bases, and 10 bases separated the two germline ends. Written as DNA, the CDR3 is TGTGCCAGCAGCTCTGGACGCAGCTCCTACGAGCAGTACTTC. Protein sequence: CASSSGRSSYEQYF.

The chain recombines TRBV19 with TRBJ2-7; D call uncertain. Germline assignment: CDR1 LNHDA and CDR2 SQIVND (reference sequence). The CDR3 is 11 residues long. Trimming took off 9 bases at V and 6 bases at J, with 12 bases between the two ends. Written as DNA, the CDR3 is TGTGCCAGCACGGCAGCTGGCGAGCAGTACTTC. It translates to CASTAAGEQYF.

The chain is built from TRBV15 and TRBJ2-3; D is unclear. CDR1 and CDR2 (germline): LNHNV, YYDKDF (reference sequence). Trimming left V 0 bases short and J 1 base short, with 11 bases between. The CDR3 is 16 amino acids. DNA of the CDR3: TGTGCCACCAGCAGAGATAACCGCCCGGGCACAGATACGCAGTATTTT. Translated: CATSRDNRPGTDTQYF.

The rearrangement joins TRBV10-3 to TRBJ2-7; D might be TRBD1 (5 bases). The CDR3 runs 15 residues. Germline V gene data show CDR1 as ENHRY and CDR2 as SYGVKD. V lost 6 bases to trimming and J lost 0 bases, with 15 bases between them. DNA of the CDR3: TGTGCCATCAGGGTGGATCCAGGGAACTCCTACGAGCAGTACTTC. It specifies CAIRVDPGNSYEQYF.

The V and J genes are TRBV30 and TRBJ2-1; 8 nucleotides match TRBD2. Per germline, CDR1 GTSNPN and CDR2 SVGIG (reference sequence). V gave up 2 bases and J gave up 9 bases; unmatched junction bases: 6. The CDR3 totals 13 residues. CDR3 region: CAWSPGTRSEQFF. The DNA of the CDR3 is TGTGCCTGGAGTCCAGGGACTAGGAGTGAGCAGTTCTTC.

V gene TRBV10-3 combines with J gene TRBJ2-1; tentatively, D is TRBD1 (6 bases). The CDR3 covers 15 residues. V lost 4 bases and J lost 10, with 20 bases in between. The germline V gene encodes CDR1 ENHRY and CDR2 SYGVKD. CDR3 in amino acids: CAISARGMDAWEQFF. In nucleotides, the CDR3 is TGTGCCATCAGTGCTAGGGGGATGGATGCTTGGGAGCAGTTCTTC.

This rearrangement joins TRBV2 to TRBJ2-1; D is undetermined. Trimming shortened V by 5 bases and J by 4 bases, and 12 bases separated the two germline ends. Looked up from germline, CDR1 is SNHLY and CDR2 is FYNNEI. This CDR3 has 14 residues. The CDR3 sequence is CASSTRTYYNEQFF. The DNA of the CDR3 is TGTGCCAGCAGTACCAGGACGTATTACAATGAGCAGTTCTTC.

This chain connects TRBV5-1 to TRBJ2-3, with D perhaps matching TRBD1 (5 bases). Germline CDR1 and CDR2: SGHRS and YFSETQ. Trimming took off 3 bases at V and 3 bases at J, with 14 bases between the two ends. This CDR3 is 15 amino acids long. The CDR3 DNA sequence: TGCGCCAGCAGCTCACTCCAGGGTGGGACAGATACGCAGTATTTT. It is translated as CASSSLQGGTDTQYF.

This clone was observed a few times. The chain carries TRBV19 and TRBJ2-7; D possibly corresponds to TRBD2 (6 bases). The CDR3 consists of 15 residues. The germline V gene has CDR1 LNHDA and CDR2 SQIVND (reference sequence). Trimming removed 1 base at V and 5 bases at J, with 15 bases between. The CDR3 sequence is CASSIVGTGVNEQYF. The CDR3 region has the DNA TGTGCCAGTAGTATAGTCGGCACGGGGGTGAACGAGCAGTACTTC.

The sample holds one count of this clone. V is TRBV7-6 and J is TRBJ2-3; TRBD2 aligns across 9 bases. V lost 1 base to trimming and J lost 2 bases; unmatched junction nucleotides: 7. This CDR3 contains 17 residues. The V gene's germline CDR1 is SGHVS and CDR2 FNYEAQ. CDR3 sequence: CASSLGGGLAYTDTQYF. The CDR3 DNA is TGTGCCAGCAGCTTAGGCGGGGGACTAGCCTACACAGATACGCAGTATTTT.

This chain uses TRBV5-1 with TRBJ2-3; the D is unclear. V was trimmed by 2 bases and J by 3 bases, leaving 16 bases between them. Germline V CDR1 and CDR2: SGHRS, YFSETQ. This CDR3 comprises 16 residues. For the CDR3, the DNA is TGCGCCAGCAGCTTTGACCCCTTGGACGGGACAGATACGCAGTATTTT. This translates into CASSFDPLDGTDTQYF.

V is TRBV4-3 and J is TRBJ2-7; D may be TRBD2 (5 bases). CDR3 length: 14 residues. V was shortened by 4 bases and J by 6 bases, with 16 bases between the two germline ends. Per germline, CDR1 LGHNA and CDR2 YSLEER. The DNA for the CDR3 is TGCGCCAGCAGCCCCCCGGGGAGACCCTCCGAGCAGTACTTC. Encoded protein: CASSPPGRPSEQYF.

The chain recombines TRBV11-2 with TRBJ2-7; D remains ambiguous. CDR1 is SGHAT, CDR2 FQNNGV, per germline. Trimming removed 1 base from V and 1 base from J, with 17 bases in between. This CDR3 is built from 17 residues. The CDR3 DNA follows: TGTGCCAGCAGCTTAGTAAGGTCAGGAGTCGGGTCCTACGAGCAGTACTTC. Protein: CASSLVRSGVGSYEQYF.

V and J are TRBV6-5 and TRBJ1-5; tentatively, D is TRBD1 (5 bases). The CDR3 totals 12 residues. Trimming left V 9 bases short and J 4 bases short, with 10 bases between. The germline CDR1 and CDR2 sequences are MNHEY and SVGAGI. The CDR3 region has the DNA TGTGCCAGTCAGGGTCCGAATCAGCCCCAGCATTTT. As protein: CASQGPNQPQHF.

This clone came up a few times. The V gene is TRBV2, the J gene TRBJ2-3, with D perhaps matching TRBD1 (6 bases). V lost 4 bases and J lost 4, with 12 bases in between. The CDR3 is 14 amino acids. Per the germline V gene, CDR1 is SNHLY and CDR2 is FYNNEI. The CDR3 region is CASSGTEAPDTQYF. The CDR3 DNA reads as TGTGCCAGCAGTGGGACAGAAGCCCCAGATACGCAGTATTTT. Full variable domain (remainder filled in from reference TRBV2 and TRBJ2-3): EPEVTQTPSHQVTQMGQEVILRCVPISNHLYFYWYRQILGQKVEFLVSFYNNEISEKSEIFDDQFSVERPDGSNFTLKIRSTKLEDSAMYFCASSGTEAPDTQYFGPGTRLTVL.

V and J are TRBV11-2 and TRBJ2-7; D is unclear. The V end was cut by 0 bases, the J end by 9 bases, with 6 bases between. CDR1 SGHAT and CDR2 FQNNGV come from the germline V gene. The CDR3 runs to 11 residues. This chain's CDR3 is CASSLDTGQYF. CDR3 in DNA: TGTGCCAGCAGCTTAGACACGGGGCAGTACTTC.

This clone was seen a handful of times. V usage is TRBV6-1 and J usage is TRBJ1-5; 7 bases fit TRBD1. V shed 2 bases, J shed 6 bases, and the junction held 7 bases outside the gene matches. This CDR3 region has 15 residues. Germline V CDR1 and CDR2: MNHNS, SASEGT. CDR3 region: CASSERLGGGQPQHF. DNA of the CDR3: TGTGCCAGCAGTGAACGCCTAGGGGGCGGTCAGCCCCAGCATTTT.

V and J are TRBV30 and TRBJ2-1, with D possibly being TRBD2 (5 bases). This CDR3 contains 15 residues. CDR1 and CDR2 (germline): GTSNPN, SVGIG (reference sequence). The V end was cut by 0 bases, the J end by 0 bases, with 9 bases between. The CDR3: CAWSVLGSSYNEQFF. The CDR3 nucleotides are TGTGCCTGGAGTGTTTTAGGGAGCTCCTACAATGAGCAGTTCTTC.

This clone was observed a few times. The CDR3 sequence is CASSTSSGSFYEQYF. DNA for the CDR3: TGTGCCAGTAGTACCTCCAGCGGGAGCTTCTACGAGCAGTACTTC. The gene calls are TRBV19 and TRBJ2-7; TRBD2 agrees at 8 bases. V shed 4 bases and J 3 bases; nucleotides not matched to a gene: 8. Germline V lookup: CDR1 LNHDA, CDR2 SQIVND (reference sequence). This CDR3 comprises 15 residues.

The rearrangement uses TRBV5-6 and TRBJ1-6; D is perhaps TRBD1 (5 bases). The CDR3 has 15 residues. V lost 1 base and J 1 base, leaving 6 bases between the germline ends. Germline V lookup: CDR1 SGHDT, CDR2 YYEEEE. DNA of the CDR3: TGTGCCAGCAGCTTGCGGGGGTCCTATAATTCACCCCTCCACTTT. Translation gives CASSLRGSYNSPLHF.

V gene TRBV28 combines with J gene TRBJ1-2, with D possibly being TRBD1 (5 bases). The germline V gene encodes CDR1 MDHEN and CDR2 SYDVKM. The length of the CDR3 is 14 residues. V lost 4 bases and J lost 8, with 17 bases in between. The CDR3 protein is CASSSEGEGLGYTF. CDR3 DNA sequence: TGTGCCAGCAGTTCCGAAGGGGAGGGTCTGGGCTACACCTTC.

This clone was recorded many times. V is TRBV2 and J is TRBJ1-4, with D possibly being TRBD1 (5 bases). This CDR3 region has 15 residues. V was trimmed by 5 bases and J by 10 bases, leaving 20 bases between them. Germline loops: CDR1 SNHLY, CDR2 FYNNEI. This CDR3 reads CASSLGTGESGKLFF. CDR3 DNA sequence: TGTGCCAGCAGTCTCGGAACAGGCGAGTCAGGAAAACTGTTTTTT.

A few counts support this clone. V is TRBV11-2 and J is TRBJ2-7, with D possibly TRBD1 on 5 matching bases. The ends were cut back, 5 bases at V and 4 bases at J, with 9 bases in the middle. The germline CDR1 and CDR2 sequences are SGHAT and FQNNGV. This CDR3 has 12 residues. The CDR3 region is CASSPRAYEQYF. CDR3 bases: TGTGCCAGCAGCCCCAGGGCTTACGAGCAGTACTTC.

This clone has ten or more counts. The chain employs TRBV4-1 and TRBJ2-3; D call uncertain. Germline assignment: CDR1 MGHRA and CDR2 YSYEKL. Trimming took 1 base from V and 1 from J, leaving 15 bases between them. The CDR3 runs to 17 residues. CDR3 sequence (DNA): TGCGCCAGCAGCCAAGGGGATACGCTGCAAGGCACAGATACGCAGTATTTT. As protein: CASSQGDTLQGTDTQYF.

The J gene is TRBJ1-2, the V gene TRBV10-2, with TRBD1 identical over 7 bases. CDR1 WSHSY and CDR2 SAAADI come from the germline V gene. The trim removed 0 bases at V and 6 bases at J, leaving 10 bases unmatched. The CDR3 runs 16 residues. As DNA, the CDR3 is TGCGCCAGCAGTGAGTCGGTCACAGGGGTCGGGAATGGCTACACCTTC. Its translation is CASSESVTGVGNGYTF.

The chain couples TRBV9 to TRBJ1-2; 7 nucleotides line up with TRBD1. Unmatched junction bases numbered 6, after V lost 4 bases and J lost 0 bases. Germline CDR1 is SGDLS and CDR2 is YYNGEE. The CDR3 spans 15 residues. The CDR3 nucleotides read TGTGCCAGCAGCCCGCAGGGGGTAGCTAACTATGGCTACACCTTC. Translation: CASSPQGVANYGYTF.

V is TRBV6-1 and J is TRBJ1-5; 9 positions match TRBD1. Germline trimming cut 4 bases from V and 5 bases from J; bases unmatched to any gene: 3. CDR3 length: 14 residues. The germline gives CDR1 MNHNS, CDR2 SASEGT. The CDR3 loop is CASSGTGVDQPQHF. The CDR3 DNA reads TGTGCCAGCAGTGGGACAGGGGTCGATCAGCCCCAGCATTTT.

This chain connects TRBV5-6 to TRBJ1-2, with TRBD1 identical over 11 bases. V lost 4 bases, J lost 4 bases, and 9 bases stayed unmatched. The germline gives CDR1 SGHDT, CDR2 YYEEEE. CDR3 length: 16 residues. The CDR3 DNA follows: TGTGCCAGCAGCCCGGACAGGGGGCGGAGCGGCTATGGCTACACCTTC. Protein product: CASSPDRGRSGYGYTF.